This TCR beta chain was retrieved from a study of technical replicates of blood from a few donors. Germline V gene data show CDR1 as SGHRS and CDR2 as YFSETQ. CDR3 length: 16 amino acids. V dropped 6 bases and J dropped 0; count of bases not matched to a gene: 9. Repertoires were generated with immunoSEQ multiplex PCR, while TCRdb's copy carries only in-frame clones and drops some. The data hold tens of thousands of clones, with 95% to 98% observed a single time. Sequenced material: T cells isolated from PBMCs. The rearrangement joins TRBV5-1 to TRBJ1-3; TRBD1 matches 7 bases. This receptor was obtained from a human donor in good health. This chain's CDR3 is CASTLLAGGSGNTIYF. In DNA, the CDR3 is TGCGCCAGCACCCTACTTGCAGGGGGCTCTGGAAACACCATATATTTT.